One and the same sample provided the 26 T cell receptor beta chains below, sequenced in a study of blood T cells in healthy people across ages. Primed by a sample-barcoded 5' primer and a J-beta primer mix, a second PCR proceeded for 7 to 11 cycles. TCRdb reanalysed the 5' RACE reads using MiXCR and keeps one entry per CDR3 protein. The top ten hold around 11% of the sample, which has approximately 1.5 million distinct CDR3 sequences, about 31% seen once. Sequencing was performed on blood. Receptors were obtained from a woman in her 30s in good health.

This clonotype was detected only a few times. Written as DNA, the CDR3 is TGTGCCAGCGGATCCGGTGGGCGAGGCTATGGCTACACCTTC. Its protein product is CASGSGGRGYGYTF. This chain uses TRBV12-3 or TRBV12-4 with TRBJ1-2, with D unclear. This CDR3 contains 14 residues. V dropped 8 bases and J dropped 4 bases, with 17 bases sitting between them.

This clonotype was observed a few times. This chain connects TRBV5-6 to TRBJ2-7; 7 bases map to TRBD1. The junction had 8 bases not matched to a gene; V was cut back by 0 bases and J by 5 bases. The CDR3 covers 15 residues. CDR1 is SGHDT, CDR2 YYEEEE, per germline. The CDR3 reads CASSLVGQVGHEQYF. The CDR3 DNA sequence: TGTGCCAGCAGCTTGGTTGGACAGGTGGGCCACGAGCAGTACTTC. Using reference TRBV5-6 and TRBJ2-7 for the parts outside the CDR3, the full variable domain is DAGVTQSPTHLIKTRGQQVTLRCSPKSGHDTVSWYQQALGQGPQFIFQYYEEEERQRGNFPDRFSGHQFPNYSSELNVNALLLGDSALYLCASSLVGQVGHEQYFGPGTRLTVT.

This clonotype was observed at least ten times. In nucleotides, the CDR3 is TGTGCCAGCAGTTACTCTGGGTCCCGTGGGGAGCAGTTCTTC. It encodes CASSYSGSRGEQFF. The chain uses TRBV6-5 and TRBJ2-1; D gene unclear. V lost 0 bases and J lost 10, with 13 bases in between. This CDR3 has 14 amino acids. Germline lookup yields CDR1 MNHEY and CDR2 SVGAGI.

This clonotype is a singleton in its sample. The J gene is TRBJ2-7, the V gene TRBV10-2, with 14 bases fitting TRBD2. The CDR3 covers 16 residues. V lost 6 bases, J lost 3 bases, and 7 bases stayed unmatched. Germline assignment: CDR1 WSHSY and CDR2 SAAADI. The CDR3 nucleotides read TGCGCCAGCAGCCCGCCGACTAGCGGGGGGGGCTACGAGCAGTACTTC. Translating it yields CASSPPTSGGGYEQYF.

The chain recombines TRBV2 with TRBJ1-6, with D possibly TRBD1 on 5 matching bases. Germline values: CDR1 SNHLY, CDR2 FYNNEI. The CDR3 runs 12 residues. The V gene lost 8 bases and the J gene lost 5 bases, with 7 bases spanning the gap. CDR3 loop: CASGRDNSPLHF. As DNA, the CDR3 is TGTGCCAGCGGCAGGGATAATTCACCCCTCCACTTT. Looking up the rest from reference TRBV2 and TRBJ1-6 gives the full variable domain: EPEVTQTPSHQVTQMGQEVILRCVPISNHLYFYWYRQILGQKVEFLVSFYNNEISEKSEIFDDQFSVERPDGSNFTLKIRSTKLEDSAMYFCASGRDNSPLHFGNGTRLTVT.

The gene calls are TRBV11-2 and TRBJ1-1; 8 bases agree with TRBD1. This CDR3 has 18 residues. Germline V CDR1 and CDR2: SGHAT, FQNNGV. J lost 3 bases, V lost 3 bases, and 15 bases had no gene match. CDR3 bases: TGTGCCAGCAGCTTGGATACAGGGGGAAGCGGTGTAGACACTGAAGCTTTCTTT. This gives the protein CASSLDTGGSGVDTEAFF.

Notes on this clonotype: This may arise from a read error, as a much more abundant clone is one base away. The CDR3 carries no conserved terminal phenylalanine or tryptophan, so it likely arises from a read error. The chain recombines TRBV29-1 with TRBJ2-1, with 11 bases lining up with TRBD2. V was pared by 1 base and J by 8 bases, with 7 bases of the junction left unmatched. This CDR3 spans 15 amino acids. From germline, CDR1 is SQVTM and CDR2 ANQGSEA. The CDR3 region has the DNA TGCAGCGTTGAAGTGACACTAGCGGGAGTAGATGAGCAGTTCTAC. It translates to CSVEVTLAGVDEQFY.

Turning to this clonotype: A junction end diverges from the germline sequence, so it may reflect a read error. V and J are TRBV28 and TRBJ2-5; D ambiguous. The length of the CDR3 is 14 residues. The germline gives CDR1 MDHEN, CDR2 SYDVKM. CDR3 sequence reads: CASSLVTPQESQYF. The CDR3 bases are TGTGCCAGCAGTTTAGTGACACCGCAAGAGTCCCAGTACTTC.

The chain employs TRBV19 and TRBJ2-1; D may be TRBD1 or TRBD2 (5 bases each). This CDR3 has 16 amino acids. V was clipped by 3 bases and J by 6 bases, with 18 bases between them. Germline CDR1 and CDR2: LNHDA and SQIVND (reference sequence). Here the CDR3 DNA reads TGTGCCAGTAGTATGGGGGAAGTATCTTCGCCCAATGAGCAGTTCTTC. This sequence encodes CASSMGEVSSPNEQFF.

This clonotype was observed a few times. The gene calls are TRBV4-1 and TRBJ2-5, with D possibly matching TRBD1 (6 bases). CDR3 size: 15 residues. V was clipped by 5 bases and J by 5 bases, with 18 bases between them. The germline V gene encodes CDR1 MGHRA and CDR2 YSYEKL. The CDR3 DNA is TGCGCCAGCAGCGCCAGGGGCCCGGGATGGGAGACCCAGTACTTC. This codes for CASSARGPGWETQYF.

This clonotype was observed once. V is TRBV27 and J is TRBJ2-3, with 10 bases that match TRBD2. The trim removed 10 bases at V and 4 bases at J, leaving 11 bases unmatched. The CDR3 runs 15 residues. The germline gives CDR1 MNHEY, CDR2 SMNVEV (reference sequence). The CDR3 loop is CATGTSVSRADTQYF. CDR3 sequence (DNA): TGTGCCACAGGGACTAGCGTTAGTAGGGCAGATACGCAGTATTTT.

This clonotype was seen a handful of times. V is TRBV12-3 or TRBV12-4 and J is TRBJ2-1; D is perhaps TRBD1 or TRBD2 (5 bases each). CDR3 length: 12 residues. The V end was cut by 5 bases, the J end by 14 bases, with 16 bases between. CDR3 loop: CASSPRDGVEFF. CDR3 coding DNA: TGTGCCAGCAGTCCCCGGGACGGGGTGGAGTTCTTC.

This clonotype turned up a few times. The chain carries TRBV7-3 and TRBJ2-1; D remains unclear. CDR1 SGHTA and CDR2 FQGTGA come from the germline V gene. Deletions cut 2 bases from V and 4 bases from J, with 12 bases between. The CDR3 covers 15 residues. CDR3 region: CASSLLGQQYNEQFF. The CDR3 region has the DNA TGTGCCAGCAGCTTACTCGGCCAGCAATACAATGAGCAGTTCTTC.

This rearrangement joins TRBV6-1 to TRBJ1-5; the D is unclear. This CDR3 spans 14 amino acids. Germline loops: CDR1 MNHNS, CDR2 SASEGT. The ends were cut back, 2 bases at V and 7 bases at J, with 12 bases in the middle. The CDR3 loop is CASSETRVGQPQHF. CDR3 nucleotide sequence: TGTGCCAGCAGTGAAACGAGGGTTGGACAGCCCCAGCATTTT.

This clonotype has a handful of counts. This chain's CDR3 is CASSLAGTREDTQYF. The CDR3 region has the DNA TGTGCCAGCAGCTTGGCCGGGACCCGAGAAGATACGCAGTATTTT. The J gene is TRBJ2-3, the V gene TRBV11-2; D could derive from TRBD1 or TRBD2 (5 bases each). This CDR3 is built from 15 residues. Germline CDR1 is SGHAT and CDR2 is FQNNGV. V gave up 3 bases and J gave up 5 bases, with 15 bases separating them.

This clonotype was seen a few times. The chain links TRBV27 to TRBJ2-3, with 12 bases lining up with TRBD2. The CDR3 totals 17 residues. The V segment lost 5 bases and the J segment 5 bases; nucleotides outside the gene matches: 11. Germline lookup yields CDR1 MNHEY and CDR2 SMNVEV (reference sequence). The CDR3 coding sequence is TGTGCCAGCAGTCCCCCCCCACTAGCGGGAGGATTAGATACGCAGTATTTT. It codes for CASSPPPLAGGLDTQYF.

There are many counts of this clonotype. The chain couples TRBV29-1 to TRBJ2-7; D unresolved. V was shortened by 1 base and J by 3 bases, with 7 bases between the two germline ends. Germline loops: CDR1 SQVTM, CDR2 ANQGSEA. The CDR3 runs 12 residues. Here the CDR3 reads CSVEGAHYEQYF. The CDR3, as DNA: TGCAGCGTTGAAGGCGCCCACTACGAGCAGTACTTC.

There are a few counts of this clonotype. V is TRBV12-3 or TRBV12-4 and J is TRBJ1-2; D remains unclear. There are 9 residues in the CDR3. Trimming removed 7 bases from V and 13 bases from J, with 10 bases in between. The CDR3 loop is CASTPISTF. The CDR3 DNA reads as TGTGCCAGCACCCCTATCTCCACCTTC.

The chain recombines TRBV7-9 with TRBJ2-1; 10 bases align to TRBD2. V trimming: 0 bases; J trimming: 7 bases; junction bases outside the gene matches: 6. In germline, CDR1 is SEHNR, CDR2 FQNEAQ (reference sequence). CDR3 size: 16 residues. The CDR3 is CASSLASGLAKNEQFF. DNA for the CDR3: TGTGCCAGCAGCTTAGCCTCGGGACTAGCGAAGAATGAGCAGTTCTTC.

A word on this clonotype: At one of its ends the junction is not consistent with the germline gene, which may arise from a read error. The chain couples TRBV20-1 to TRBJ2-5, with 13 bases lining up with TRBD2. The J call may be wrong; the DNA end is better matched by TRBJ2-7. Germline V CDR1 and CDR2: DFQATT, SNEGSKA (reference sequence). The CDR3 extends over 14 amino acids. The CDR3 protein is CSARLAGGSCEQYF. As DNA, the CDR3 is TGCAGTGCGAGACTAGCGGGAGGCTCCTGCGAGCAGTACTTC.

The sample holds many counts of this clonotype. The CDR3 DNA is TGCAGCGTTAGTTTCGGGCGGCAGGCGTCGGGCGAGCAGTACTTC. Translating gives CSVSFGRQASGEQYF. The chain has TRBV29-1 and TRBJ2-5; D gene unclear. The DNA matches TRBJ2-7 better at its end, which makes the J call doubtful. This CDR3 contains 15 residues. CDR1 and CDR2 from the germline V gene are SQVTM and ANQGSEA.

This clonotype has more than one count but fewer than ten. V usage is TRBV20-1 and J usage is TRBJ2-3, with TRBD2 matching 12 bases. The ends lost 7 bases at V and 5 bases at J; junction bases unmatched: 4. The CDR3 is 13 amino acids. The germline V gene has CDR1 DFQATT and CDR2 SNEGSKA (reference sequence). CDR3 residues: CSVAGLAGDTQYF. The CDR3 bases are TGCAGTGTCGCGGGACTAGCGGGAGATACGCAGTATTTT.

The table lists this clonotype with a few counts. The chain combines TRBV6-1 with TRBJ2-7; a possible D gene is TRBD1 (5 bases). The germline gives CDR1 MNHNS, CDR2 SASEGT. V lost 11 bases and J 12 bases, leaving 20 bases between the germline ends. The CDR3 has 11 residues. CDR3 protein: CAATVSYVRYF. The CDR3 nucleotides read TGTGCCGCGACAGTTTCGTATGTTCGGTACTTC.

This clonotype appeared once. The junction and the germline gene differ at one end; a read error may be behind it. The chain has TRBV5-1 and TRBJ2-6, with D possibly being TRBD1 (6 bases). Germline CDR1 reads SGHRS; CDR2 reads YFSETQ. This CDR3 region has 19 residues. In DNA form, the CDR3 reads TGCGCCAGCAGCTCTCCCCAGTGGACAGTAACCTCTGGGGCCAACGTCCGGACTTTC. It yields the protein CASSSPQWTVTSGANVRTF.

This chain joins TRBV6-2 or TRBV6-3 and TRBJ2-5; 9 nucleotides align to TRBD2. Germline CDR1 is MNHEY and CDR2 is SVGEGT. The CDR3 contains 19 residues. V lost 5 bases and J lost 6; bases outside the gene matches: 22. The CDR3 DNA reads as TGTGCCAGCAGTCCCGGTGGTAGCGGGAGCGAGCCCATCGGGAAGACCCAGTACTTC. This gives the protein CASSPGGSGSEPIGKTQYF.

In this sample, this clonotype turned up a few times. The chain links TRBV20-1 to TRBJ2-1, with TRBD2 matching 11 bases. The CDR3 is made up of 16 amino acids. The germline V gene has CDR1 DFQATT and CDR2 SNEGSKA (reference sequence). J was trimmed by 3 bases and V by 1 base; bases with no gene match: 5. As DNA, the CDR3 is TGCAGTGCTAGAGTCGCGCTAGCGGGGGGCTACAATGAGCAGTTCTTC. Its protein is CSARVALAGGYNEQFF.